The 31 T cell receptor beta chains below were found in one sample sequenced in a study of cytomegalovirus exposure and HLA in healthy donors. Primers included in the PCR were 60 Vbeta and 13 Jbeta primers. Sequencing used immunoSEQ multiplex PCR; TCRdb keeps in-frame clones, though not all of them. The data contain around 130,000 clones, around 75% of them singletons. The sample comprised PBMCs. These receptors were taken from a young man in good health and CMV-seronegative.

The chain joins TRBV7-2 to TRBJ2-7, with TRBD1 matching 7 bases. Germline lookup yields CDR1 SGHTA and CDR2 FQGNSA. This CDR3 comprises 16 residues. V was clipped by 0 bases and J by 2 bases; unmatched bases: 7. CDR3 DNA: TGTGCCAGCAGCTTAGCCGGGACAGCCTTAACCTACGAGCAGTACTTC. Amino acid sequence: CASSLAGTALTYEQYF.

As regards this clone: Compared with germline, one end of the junction differs, possibly owing to a read error. The V gene is TRBV7-7, the J gene TRBJ2-1; the D is unclear. The CDR3 runs 13 residues. Germline V gives CDR1 SSHAT, CDR2 FNYEAQ (reference sequence). CDR3 residues: CASSLGVTNEQFF. The CDR3 DNA follows: TGTGCTAGCAGCTTAGGAGTTACGAATGAGCAGTTCTTC. Complete variable domain (other parts from reference TRBV7-7 and TRBJ2-1): GAGVSQSPRYKVTKRGQDVTLRCDPISSHATLYWYQQALGQGPEFLTYFNYEAQPDKSGLPSDRFSAERPEGSISTLTIQRTEQRDSAMYRCASSLGVTNEQFFGPGTRLTVL.

CDR3 residues: CASSETTGGLVRGKGYTF. The DNA for the CDR3 is TGTGCCAGCAGTGAAACGACAGGGGGGTTGGTCAGGGGAAAGGGCTACACCTTC. The chain has TRBV25-1 and TRBJ1-2, with 9 bases identical to TRBD1. J was trimmed by 8 bases and V by 2 bases; bases with no gene match: 18. Germline-derived CDR1 and CDR2 are MGHDK and SYGVNS. The CDR3 contains 18 residues.

This rearrangement joins TRBV28 to TRBJ1-5, with D maybe TRBD1 (5 bases). The V and J ends lost 6 bases and 4 bases respectively, with 10 bases between them. This CDR3 comprises 13 residues. CDR1 and CDR2 (germline): MDHEN, SYDVKM. CDR3 DNA sequence: TGTGCCAGCAGGCAGGGAAATAATCAGCCCCAGCATTTT. Encoded protein: CASRQGNNQPQHF.

The chain employs TRBV7-3 and TRBJ2-1; D may be TRBD2 (6 bases). The germline V gene has CDR1 SGHTA and CDR2 FQGTGA. Trimming cost V 5 bases and J 4 bases, with 15 bases left between them. The CDR3 spans 15 residues. The CDR3 here is CASSVGTGKYNEQFF. CDR3 sequence (DNA): TGTGCCAGCAGCGTCGGGACTGGGAAATACAATGAGCAGTTCTTC.

This clone was observed a single time. The rearrangement joins TRBV11-1 to TRBJ2-7; 8 positions agree with TRBD2. From germline, CDR1 is SGHAT and CDR2 FQDESV (reference sequence). The CDR3 loop spans 15 amino acids. Trimming at V came to 1 base and at J to 3 bases, leaving 5 bases not matched to a gene. CDR3 nucleotides: TGTGCCAGCAGCTTAGTCCGCGGGGGGTACTACGAGCAGTACTTC. Translating it yields CASSLVRGGYYEQYF.

This clone was detected once. The V and J genes are TRBV6-5 and TRBJ2-7; TRBD1 matches 9 bases. The CDR3 has 15 residues. CDR1 and CDR2 (germline): MNHEY, SVGAGI. J lost 4 bases, V lost 0 bases, and 4 bases had no gene match. The DNA for the CDR3 is TGTGCCAGCAGTTACTCGTGGGACAGGGATTACGAGCAGTACTTC. It is translated as CASSYSWDRDYEQYF.

This clone occurred once. The V gene is TRBV5-1, the J gene TRBJ1-1; TRBD1 is a possible D gene (5 bases). Trimming took 0 bases from V and 11 from J, leaving 14 bases between them. The V gene's germline CDR1 is SGHRS and CDR2 YFSETQ. The CDR3 consists of 13 residues. CDR3 region: CASSLGGIPGAFF. The CDR3 nucleotides read TGCGCCAGCAGCTTGGGGGGCATTCCTGGGGCTTTCTTT.

V gene TRBV7-3 combines with J gene TRBJ2-1; D is uncertain. Per germline, CDR1 SGHTA and CDR2 FQGTGA. V lost 2 bases, J lost 9 bases, and 14 bases lay in between. The CDR3 contains 14 residues. Here the CDR3 reads CASSLVVSRGEQFF. The DNA of the CDR3 is TGTGCCAGCAGCTTAGTCGTATCGCGCGGTGAGCAGTTCTTC.

The genes are TRBV2 and TRBJ2-7; 8 bases map to TRBD2. Germline CDR1 is SNHLY and CDR2 is FYNNEI. The J segment lost 2 bases and the V segment lost 4 bases, leaving 7 bases of the junction unmatched. The CDR3 is made up of 15 amino acids. The CDR3 region is CASSVELAAAYEQYF. CDR3 nucleotides: TGTGCCAGCAGTGTGGAACTAGCGGCCGCCTACGAGCAGTACTTC.

The chain links TRBV5-1 to TRBJ1-2, with a possible D match to TRBD1 (6 bases). This CDR3 has 15 amino acids. Trimming took off 0 bases at V and 4 bases at J, with 13 bases between the two ends. Per the germline V gene, CDR1 is SGHRS and CDR2 is YFSETQ. CDR3 region: CASSLAGGQTYGYTF. CDR3 coding DNA: TGCGCCAGCAGCTTGGCCGGGGGGCAGACCTATGGCTACACCTTC. Supplemented by reference TRBV5-1 and TRBJ1-2, the full variable domain reads KAGVTQTPRYLIKTRGQQVTLSCSPISGHRSVSWYQQTPGQGLQFLFEYFSETQRNKGNFPGRFSGRQFSNSRSEMNVSTLELGDSALYLCASSLAGGQTYGYTFGSGTRLTVV.

The chain links TRBV4-2 to TRBJ1-2; D remains unclear. From germline, CDR1 is LGHNA and CDR2 YNFKEQ. The V end lost 0 bases, the J end lost 0 bases, and 14 bases lay between the germline ends. CDR3 size: 17 residues. This CDR3 is CASSQDWRASTNYGYTF. In DNA form, the CDR3 reads TGTGCCAGCAGCCAAGACTGGAGGGCCTCTACTAACTATGGCTACACCTTC.

The chain uses TRBV29-1 and TRBJ1-1; D not certain. V gave up 5 bases and J gave up 6 bases, with 7 bases separating them. CDR3 size: 10 residues. Germline V gene lookup returns CDR1 SQVTM and CDR2 ANQGSEA. CDR3: CSVSAAEAFF. CDR3 DNA: TGCAGCGTTAGTGCAGCTGAAGCTTTCTTT.

This chain uses TRBV4-3 with TRBJ1-5; no clear D. The CDR3 has 13 residues. The germline CDR1 and CDR2 sequences are LGHNA and YSLEER. V was shortened by 0 bases and J by 6 bases, with 6 bases between the two germline ends. Here the CDR3 reads CASSQDIGQPQHF. The CDR3 DNA sequence: TGCGCCAGCAGCCAAGATATCGGTCAGCCCCAGCATTTT.

This chain joins TRBV4-3 and TRBJ2-3; 7 bases are a match to TRBD2. The CDR3 has 17 amino acids. Germline CDR1 is LGHNA and CDR2 is YSLEER. V gave up 0 bases and J gave up 4 bases; unmatched junction bases: 10. Written as DNA, the CDR3 is TGCGCCAGCAGCCAAGATGGTAGGGCGGGAGAATCAGATACGCAGTATTTT. Translated, it gives CASSQDGRAGESDTQYF.

The chain couples TRBV10-3 to TRBJ2-7; no firm D call. Germline V lookup: CDR1 ENHRY, CDR2 SYGVKD. Trimming shortened V by 3 bases and J by 4 bases, and 4 bases separated the two germline ends. The CDR3 covers 11 residues. In nucleotides, the CDR3 is TGTGCCATCAGTGACAGTTACGAGCAGTACTTC. Residues: CAISDSYEQYF.

CDR3 nucleotides: TGCAGCTCGCGACAGGGGGCTTCGGAGACCCAGTACTTC. Translation gives CSSRQGASETQYF. V and J are TRBV29-1 and TRBJ2-5, with TRBD1 matching over 10 bases. J gave up 5 bases and V 8 bases, and 8 bases lay outside the gene matches. Germline CDR1 and CDR2: SQVTM and ANQGSEA. The CDR3 sequence is 13 residues long.

This sequence joins TRBV6-5 and TRBJ2-7; perhaps TRBD2 as D (5 bases). V lost 3 bases, J lost 2 bases, and 11 bases lay in between. This CDR3 has 14 residues. The germline CDR1 and CDR2 sequences are MNHEY and SVGAGI. The CDR3 DNA is TGTGCCAGCAGTTATTTCGCGGGCGCCTACGAGCAGTACTTC. Amino acids: CASSYFAGAYEQYF.

As concerns this clone: Germline and junction disagree at one end, which may indicate a read error. The chain joins TRBV7-7 to TRBJ2-3; TRBD2 might be the D (5 bases). This CDR3 has 15 amino acids. Germline lookup yields CDR1 SSHAT and CDR2 FNYEAQ (reference sequence). As DNA, the CDR3 is TGTGCTAGCAGCTTGTCTAGCAGTAGCACAGATACGCAGTATTTT. Translation: CASSLSSSSTDTQYF.

The rearrangement uses TRBV13 and TRBJ2-5; D possibly corresponds to TRBD2 (7 bases). CDR3 size: 15 residues. Germline V CDR1 and CDR2: PRHDT, FYEKMQ (reference sequence). The V end lost 2 bases, the J end lost 5 bases, and 15 bases lay between the germline ends. This CDR3 is CASSLTEGGGETQYF. The DNA of the CDR3 is TGTGCCAGCAGCTTAACCGAAGGGGGAGGGGAGACCCAGTACTTC.

The chain has TRBV5-1 and TRBJ2-7; 7 bases are shared with TRBD1. The CDR3 consists of 14 residues. Germline CDR1 reads SGHRS; CDR2 reads YFSETQ. V dropped 3 bases and J dropped 2; count of bases not matched to a gene: 5. CDR3 nucleotide sequence: TGCGCCAGCAGCTCCCAAGGACAGGCCTACGAGCAGTACTTC. Encoded protein: CASSSQGQAYEQYF.

The chain employs TRBV27 and TRBJ2-3; D is unresolved. The CDR3 extends over 17 amino acids. The germline gives CDR1 MNHEY, CDR2 SMNVEV (reference sequence). Trimming removed 2 bases at V and 0 bases at J, with 15 bases between. CDR3 loop: CASSLTAPAFSTDTQYF. The CDR3 region has the DNA TGTGCCAGCAGTTTAACGGCACCAGCGTTTAGCACAGATACGCAGTATTTT.

This clone was counted only a few times. The chain has TRBV28 and TRBJ2-7, with TRBD2 matching 9 bases. Germline CDR1 reads MDHEN; CDR2 reads SYDVKM. V shed 7 bases and J 2 bases; nucleotides not matched to a gene: 6. This CDR3 contains 14 residues. The CDR3 sequence is CASKTTSGTYEQYF. In DNA, the CDR3 is TGTGCCAGCAAAACGACTAGCGGAACCTACGAGCAGTACTTC.

As for this clone: One end of the junction does not line up with germline, which may come from a read error. The rearrangement joins TRBV7-7 to TRBJ2-1; D is perhaps TRBD2 (5 bases). This CDR3 spans 15 amino acids. The germline gives CDR1 SSHAT, CDR2 FNYEAQ (reference sequence). The CDR3: CASSQSPGRHNEQFF. The DNA of the CDR3 is TGTGCTAGCAGCCAGAGTCCGGGAAGGCACAATGAGCAGTTCTTC.

The genes are TRBV30 and TRBJ1-2; D ambiguous. Germline values: CDR1 GTSNPN, CDR2 SVGIG (reference sequence). Trimming pared 2 bases from V and 7 bases from J, leaving 14 bases between. The CDR3 has 13 amino acids. This CDR3 is CAWSLHGAGGYTF. CDR3 nucleotide sequence: TGTGCCTGGAGTCTCCACGGTGCCGGTGGCTACACCTTC.

Concerning this clone: Germline is not matched at one junction end, which may reflect a read error. The gene calls are TRBV5-6 and TRBJ2-7, with 10 bases lining up with TRBD2. This CDR3 comprises 13 residues. Germline V gene data show CDR1 as SGHDT and CDR2 as YYEEEE. DNA for the CDR3: TGTGCCAGCAGGTCACTAGCGGGATACGAGAAGTACTTC. Translated, it gives CASRSLAGYEKYF.

The chain carries TRBV6-1 and TRBJ1-4; D call uncertain. With 0 bases removed from V and 5 bases from J, the gap between germline ends came to 10 bases. The germline V gene encodes CDR1 MNHNS and CDR2 SASEGT. CDR3 size: 15 residues. This CDR3 reads CASSEARGGNEKLFF. CDR3 nucleotide sequence: TGTGCCAGCAGTGAAGCGCGAGGAGGAAATGAAAAACTGTTTTTT.

The chain has TRBV7-2 and TRBJ2-3; D is undetermined. Trimming removed 5 bases from V and 4 bases from J, with 10 bases in between. CDR3 length: 13 residues. Germline loops: CDR1 SGHTA, CDR2 FQGNSA. The CDR3 region has the DNA TGTGCCAGCAGCAATAGCATTCCAGATACGCAGTATTTT. Its translation: CASSNSIPDTQYF. The full variable domain, rest sourced from reference TRBV7-2 and TRBJ2-3, is GAGVSQSPSNKVTEKGKDVELRCDPISGHTALYWYRQSLGQGLEFLIYFQGNSAPDKSGLPSDRFSAERTGGSVSTLTIQRTQQEDSAVYLCASSNSIPDTQYFGPGTRLTVL.

The gene calls are TRBV5-6 and TRBJ2-1, with D uncertain. Germline CDR1 SGHDT, CDR2 YYEEEE. Trimming removed 4 bases from V and 0 bases from J, with 23 bases in between. The CDR3 has 19 amino acids. DNA for the CDR3: TGTGCCAGCAGCCACCCTATTGCGGCCCGGCTTAGCTCCTACAATGAGCAGTTCTTC. Translating it yields CASSHPIAARLSSYNEQFF.

The rearrangement uses TRBV28 and TRBJ1-5; a weak D match, TRBD1 (5 bases). Germline V CDR1 and CDR2: MDHEN, SYDVKM. The CDR3 has 18 residues. The germline V and J ends were trimmed by 2 bases and 0 bases, with 17 bases remaining between them. The CDR3 region has the DNA TGTGCCAGCAGTTTAGAGATTCTACAGGCGCCTAGCAATCAGCCCCAGCATTTT. It encodes CASSLEILQAPSNQPQHF.

Here the CDR3 reads CASSFIPQAYQPQHF. As DNA, the CDR3 is TGTGCCAGCAGTTTTATCCCACAGGCCTATCAGCCCCAGCATTTT. The chain links TRBV28 to TRBJ1-5, with D possibly TRBD1 on 5 matching bases. V lost 3 bases to trimming and J lost 5 bases, with 14 bases between them. This CDR3 comprises 15 residues. Germline loops: CDR1 MDHEN, CDR2 SYDVKM.